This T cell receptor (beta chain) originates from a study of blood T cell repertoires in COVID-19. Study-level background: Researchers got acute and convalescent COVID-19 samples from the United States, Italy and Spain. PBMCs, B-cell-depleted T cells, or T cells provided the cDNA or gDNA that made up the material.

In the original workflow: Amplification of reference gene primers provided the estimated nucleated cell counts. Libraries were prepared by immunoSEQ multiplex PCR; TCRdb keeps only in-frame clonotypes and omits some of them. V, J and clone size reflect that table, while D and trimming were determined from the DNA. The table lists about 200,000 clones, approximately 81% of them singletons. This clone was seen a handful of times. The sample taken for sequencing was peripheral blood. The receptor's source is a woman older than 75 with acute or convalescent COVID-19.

CDR3 nucleotide sequence: TGTGCCAGCAGTGGCCCGCGCGTCGGGGTACCCCATCAGCCCCAGCATTTT. Encoded protein: CASSGPRVGVPHQPQHF. This sequence joins TRBV6-1 and TRBJ1-5; no clear D gene. Germline V CDR1 and CDR2: MNHNS, SASEGT. The CDR3 extends over 17 amino acids. The V and J ends lost 4 bases and 5 bases respectively, with 21 bases between them.